What follows is one T cell receptor (beta chain) and its context. This clonotype was counted between two and nine times. Its antigen remains unidentified. No base-level quality is on record; no much larger clone is a single base apart. This sample stems from a study of response to subunit inactivated influenza vaccine (dated by TCRdb to about 2018). With respect to the entire study: Deep quantitative profiling of the T cell receptor repertoire was used in the study to follow responses to a trivalent subunit inactivated influenza vaccine. What the work shows at the level of the full study, not this receptor alone: According to the authors, only a limited number of new T cells may be recruited by each seasonal influenza vaccination.

Interpreted using the paper, the time point label stands for: 45 to 55 days after influenza vaccine administration. The germline V gene provides CDR1 SGHAT and CDR2 FQNNGV. A distance of 10 bases separates the germline ends of V and J, which lose 5 bases and 5 bases respectively. The CDR3 holds 12 amino acids from the cysteine to the phenylalanine. The DNA shown is the 36-base CDR3, in frame from base 1. Library preparation employed RT-PCR. The sequencing machine was an Illumina HiSeq 2500. Using fastp at Q25 and MiXCR, TCRdb reprocessed the public reads and kept productive beta chains. Rows with one shared CDR3 protein collapse into an entry with the most common genes and DNA. Recorded for this sample are hundreds of thousands of distinct CDR3 sequences; 10% to 15% of them occurred a single time. In total, the top ten clones hold approximately 14% of the sample.

This clonotype was sampled from a man in his forties or fifties who received an inactivated influenza vaccine. Donor details come from another sample of the same person, matched by shared clones. The chain employs TRBV11-2 and TRBJ2-7; the D gene identity is not certain. The input for sequencing was PBMCs from blood, taken roughly 45 days after vaccination. CDR3 loop: CASSLAVHEQYF. The bases read TGTGCCAGCAGCCTCGCCGTGCACGAGCAGTACTTC.